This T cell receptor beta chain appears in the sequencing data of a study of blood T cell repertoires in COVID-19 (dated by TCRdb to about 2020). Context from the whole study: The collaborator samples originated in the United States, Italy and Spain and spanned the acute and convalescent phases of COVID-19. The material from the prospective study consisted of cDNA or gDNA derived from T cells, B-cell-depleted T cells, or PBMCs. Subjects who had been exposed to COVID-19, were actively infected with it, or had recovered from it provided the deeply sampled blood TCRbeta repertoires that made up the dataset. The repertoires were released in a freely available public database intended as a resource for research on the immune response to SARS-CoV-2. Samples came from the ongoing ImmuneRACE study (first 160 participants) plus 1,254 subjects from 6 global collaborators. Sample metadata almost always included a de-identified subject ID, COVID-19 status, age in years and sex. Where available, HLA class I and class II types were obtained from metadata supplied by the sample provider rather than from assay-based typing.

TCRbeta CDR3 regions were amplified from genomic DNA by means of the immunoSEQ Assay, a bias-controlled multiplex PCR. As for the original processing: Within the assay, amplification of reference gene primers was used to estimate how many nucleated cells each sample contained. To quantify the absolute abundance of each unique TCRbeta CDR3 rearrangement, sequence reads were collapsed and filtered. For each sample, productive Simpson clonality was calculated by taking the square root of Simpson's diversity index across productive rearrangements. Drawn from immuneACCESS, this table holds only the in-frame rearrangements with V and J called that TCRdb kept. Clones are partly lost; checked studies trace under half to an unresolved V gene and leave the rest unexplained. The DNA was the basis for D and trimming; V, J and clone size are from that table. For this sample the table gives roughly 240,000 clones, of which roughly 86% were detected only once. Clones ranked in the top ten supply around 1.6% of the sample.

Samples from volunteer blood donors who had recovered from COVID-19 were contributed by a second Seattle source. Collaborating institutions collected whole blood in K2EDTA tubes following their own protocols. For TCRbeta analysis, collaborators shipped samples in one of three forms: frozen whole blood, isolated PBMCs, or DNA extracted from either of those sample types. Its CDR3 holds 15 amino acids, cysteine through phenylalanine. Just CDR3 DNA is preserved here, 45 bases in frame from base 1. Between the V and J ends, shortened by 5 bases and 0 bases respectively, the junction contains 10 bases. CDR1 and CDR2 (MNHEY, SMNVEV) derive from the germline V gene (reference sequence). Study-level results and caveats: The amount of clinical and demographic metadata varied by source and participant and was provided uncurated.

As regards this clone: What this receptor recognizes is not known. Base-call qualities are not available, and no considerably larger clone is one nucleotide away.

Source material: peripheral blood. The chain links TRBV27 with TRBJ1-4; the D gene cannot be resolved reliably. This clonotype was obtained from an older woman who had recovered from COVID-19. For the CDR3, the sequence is CASSPYRATNEKLFF. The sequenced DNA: TGTGCCAGCAGTCCCTACAGAGCAACTAATGAAAAACTGTTTTTT. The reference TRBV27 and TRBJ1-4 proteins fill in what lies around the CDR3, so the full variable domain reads EAQVTQNPRYLITVTGKKLTVTCSQNMNHEYMSWYRQDPGLGLRQIYYSMNVEVTDKGDVPEGYKVSRKEKRNFPLILESPSPNQTSLYFCASSPYRATNEKLFFGSGTQLSVL.